The 20 T cell receptor beta chains presented below share a single source sample, sequenced in a study of T cells in Graves' hyperthyroidism and ophthalmopathy (dated by TCRdb to between 2018 and 2021). The library was prepared using multiplex PCR. TCRdb records Illumina HiSeq 2000 as the sequencer. The TCR beta CDR3 regions were amplified from RNA transcripts. The TCR CDR3 was subjected to a first round of RT-PCR using the HTBI primer set and the Qiagen OneStep RT-PCR kit. The public reads were reanalyzed by TCRdb: fastp trimming at Q25, MiXCR alignment, in-frame beta chains only. Merged by CDR3 protein, the rows form single entries marked with the most common genes and DNA. The sample has about 360,000 distinct CDR3 sequences on record, roughly 14% of them singletons. Together, the top ten hold 28% of the sample. The sequencing sample was made of blood. These receptors all stem from a woman between 18 and 29 years old with Graves' hyperthyroidism that later progressed to Graves' ophthalmopathy.

This clonotype has a count of ten or more. The rearrangement joins TRBV7-3 to TRBJ2-7, with TRBD1 matching 11 bases. The germline V gene has CDR1 SGHTA and CDR2 FQGTGA. CDR3 length: 15 residues. J was trimmed by 2 bases and V by 4 bases; bases with no gene match: 4. The CDR3 spells CASSWGTGGPYEQYF. The CDR3 nucleotides read TGTGCCAGCAGCTGGGGGACAGGGGGTCCCTACGAGCAGTACTTC.

The chain couples TRBV12-3 or TRBV12-4 to TRBJ2-1, with D perhaps given as TRBD1 or TRBD2 (6 bases each). CDR3 length: 15 amino acids. V lost 5 bases to trimming and J lost 6 bases, with 17 bases between them. The CDR3 here is CASSPRGPLPNEQFF. The DNA for the CDR3 is TGTGCCAGCAGTCCCCGGGGGCCCTTGCCCAATGAGCAGTTCTTC.

V is TRBV10-3 and J is TRBJ2-7; no reliable D call. V lost 0 bases and J lost 6, with 24 bases in between. This CDR3 is 18 amino acids long. Germline V gene data show CDR1 as ENHRY and CDR2 as SYGVKD. The CDR3 loop reads CAISESTQVVLAGSEQYF. Written as DNA, the CDR3 is TGTGCCATCAGTGAGTCGACTCAGGTCGTGTTAGCAGGATCCGAGCAGTACTTC.

This clonotype was picked up a small number of times. The gene calls are TRBV14 and TRBJ2-1, with TRBD2 identical over 9 bases. J was trimmed by 0 bases and V by 2 bases; bases with no gene match: 2. CDR3 length: 16 amino acids. CDR1 and CDR2 (germline): SGHDN, FVKESK. The CDR3 DNA sequence: TGTGCCAGCAGCCAACTTAGCGGGAGCTCCTACAATGAGCAGTTCTTC. It codes for CASSQLSGSSYNEQFF.

This clonotype was detected ten times or more. This chain links TRBV12-5 with TRBJ2-1, with D hard to call. V shed 6 bases and J shed 7 bases, with 16 bases lying between them. Looked up from germline, CDR1 is LGHNT and CDR2 is FRNRAP. This CDR3 is built from 14 residues. The chain's CDR3 is CASGNSRVGNEQFF. As DNA, the CDR3 is TGTGCTAGTGGCAACTCCCGGGTGGGGAATGAGCAGTTCTTC. The entire variable domain, with the rest obtained from reference TRBV12-5 and TRBJ2-1, is as follows: DARVTQTPRHKVTEMGQEVTMRCQPILGHNTVFWYRQTMMQGLELLAYFRNRAPLDDSGMPKDRFSAEMPDATLATLKIQPSEPRDSAVYFCASGNSRVGNEQFFGPGTRLTVL.

Many counts were recorded for this clonotype. DNA of the CDR3: TGTGCCAGCAGCTTGGATCGGGGGGGCGACGAGCAGTACTTC. Translation gives CASSLDRGGDEQYF. The chain combines TRBV5-8 with TRBJ2-7, with 8 positions matching TRBD2. The germline CDR1 and CDR2 sequences are SGHTS and YDEGEE. The trim removed 0 bases at V and 5 bases at J, leaving 4 bases unmatched. The CDR3 extends over 14 amino acids.

The gene calls are TRBV29-1 and TRBJ2-7; 8 nucleotides line up with TRBD2. Germline CDR1 reads SQVTM; CDR2 reads ANQGSEA. The V gene end was trimmed by 5 bases and the J gene end by 0 bases; junction bases not matched to a gene: 9. The CDR3 has 15 amino acids. CDR3 region: CSVSPLAGPSYEQYF. The CDR3 DNA follows: TGCAGCGTTTCCCCTCTAGCGGGCCCCTCCTACGAGCAGTACTTC.

This clonotype was recorded at least ten times. The chain couples TRBV30 to TRBJ2-7; perhaps D is TRBD1 or TRBD2 (5 bases each). Germline V CDR1 and CDR2: GTSNPN, SVGIG (reference sequence). CDR3 length: 15 residues. V was shortened by 0 bases and J by 4 bases, with 16 bases between the two germline ends. The CDR3 sequence is CAWSVPRGSGYEQYF. DNA for the CDR3: TGTGCCTGGAGTGTCCCGAGGGGATCGGGGTACGAGCAGTACTTC.

This clonotype showed up many times. The V call is TRBV3-1, the J call TRBJ2-7, with 16 bases fitting TRBD2. The CDR3 totals 17 residues. Per germline, CDR1 LGHDT and CDR2 YNNKEL (reference sequence). The V segment lost 1 base and the J segment 2 bases; nucleotides outside the gene matches: 2. CDR3 loop: CASSQVGTSGRAYEQYF. The CDR3 DNA reads TGTGCCAGCAGCCAAGTAGGGACTAGCGGGAGGGCCTACGAGCAGTACTTC.

This clonotype was detected a few times. J is TRBJ2-3 and V is TRBV2, with D possibly TRBD2 on 5 matching bases. The CDR3 spans 13 residues. The germline V gene encodes CDR1 SNHLY and CDR2 FYNNEI. Trimming pared 5 bases from V and 5 bases from J, leaving 11 bases between. This CDR3 is CASSTGMGDTQYF. CDR3 bases: TGTGCCAGCAGTACCGGGATGGGAGATACGCAGTATTTT.

The chain uses TRBV15 and TRBJ2-1, with 10 bases aligning to TRBD2. Germline CDR1 is LNHNV and CDR2 is YYDKDF (reference sequence). The CDR3 is made up of 14 amino acids. V dropped 5 bases and J dropped 8; count of bases not matched to a gene: 6. The CDR3 DNA reads TGTGCCACCAGCCCCAGCGGGAGGGCCGATGAGCAGTTCTTC. It is translated as CATSPSGRADEQFF. The full variable domain, its missing parts supplied by reference TRBV15 and TRBJ2-1, is DAMVIQNPRYQVTQFGKPVTLSCSQTLNHNVMYWYQQKSSQAPKLLFHYYDKDFNNEADTPDNFQSRRPNTSFCFLDIRSPGLGDTAMYLCATSPSGRADEQFFGPGTRLTVL.

Ten or more counts support this clonotype. The chain has TRBV7-2 and TRBJ2-4, with TRBD2 matching 7 bases. V was clipped by 5 bases and J by 0 bases; unmatched bases: 7. The length of the CDR3 is 16 residues. CDR1 and CDR2 (germline): SGHTA, FQGNSA. The CDR3 here is CASSPSGIPAKNIQYF. For the CDR3, the DNA is TGTGCCAGCAGCCCGAGCGGGATCCCAGCCAAAAACATTCAGTACTTC. Full variable domain (rest looked up from reference TRBV7-2 and TRBJ2-4): GAGVSQSPSNKVTEKGKDVELRCDPISGHTALYWYRQSLGQGLEFLIYFQGNSAPDKSGLPSDRFSAERTGGSVSTLTIQRTQQEDSAVYLCASSPSGIPAKNIQYFGAGTRLSVL.

In DNA form, the CDR3 reads TGTGCCATCAGTCCCCTAGGACAGTCTGGGGCCAACGTCCTGACTTTC. Protein sequence: CAISPLGQSGANVLTF. V and J are TRBV10-3 and TRBJ2-6, with D possibly TRBD1 on 6 matching bases. Trimming left V 5 bases short and J 1 base short, with 12 bases between. The CDR3 covers 16 residues. The germline CDR1 and CDR2 sequences are ENHRY and SYGVKD.

This clonotype was seen a few times. This chain connects TRBV20-1 to TRBJ1-5; TRBD1 is a possible D gene (6 bases). The length of the CDR3 is 15 residues. V was shortened by 0 bases and J by 4 bases, with 13 bases between the two germline ends. Germline CDR1 reads DFQATT; CDR2 reads SNEGSKA (reference sequence). The CDR3 coding sequence is TGCAGTGCTAGAGAAGGAAGGGGGTTAAATCAGCCCCAGCATTTT. As protein: CSAREGRGLNQPQHF.

The chain links TRBV5-1 to TRBJ2-2; 8 bases align to TRBD2. Germline CDR1 reads SGHRS; CDR2 reads YFSETQ. J gave up 6 bases and V 0 bases, and 7 bases lay outside the gene matches. This CDR3 has 16 amino acids. The CDR3 sequence: CASSLAGSGSAGELFF. In DNA, the CDR3 is TGCGCCAGCAGCTTGGCCGGAAGCGGGAGCGCCGGGGAGCTGTTTTTT.

This clonotype was seen repeatedly, ten times or more. The chain has TRBV4-1 and TRBJ2-2, with D unclear. Germline CDR1 reads MGHRA; CDR2 reads YSYEKL. This CDR3 contains 13 residues. Trimming left V 3 bases short and J 3 bases short, with 5 bases between. CDR3: CASSHGHTGELFF. CDR3 DNA: TGCGCCAGCAGCCACGGGCACACCGGGGAGCTGTTTTTT.

The sample holds many counts of this clonotype. The chain recombines TRBV7-8 with TRBJ2-1, with TRBD1 matching 9 bases. The length of the CDR3 is 15 residues. V was pared by 5 bases and J by 4 bases, with 6 bases of the junction left unmatched. In germline, CDR1 is SGHVS, CDR2 FQNEAQ. The CDR3 region has the DNA TGTGCCAGCAGCCCACAGGGGGCGAGGTACAATGAGCAGTTCTTC. Encoded protein: CASSPQGARYNEQFF.

Concerning this clonotype itself: One base away lies a much larger clone, so this may be a sequencing read error. The V gene is TRBV7-9, the J gene TRBJ2-7; D remains unclear. CDR1 and CDR2 (germline): SEHNR, FQNEAQ (reference sequence). CDR3 length equals 17 residues. Trimming pared 1 base from V and 0 bases from J, leaving 16 bases between. CDR3 DNA: TGTGCCAGCAGCTTAGGGATGGCGGTCGCCCTCTCCTACGAGCAGTACTTC. This encodes CASSLGMAVALSYEQYF. Filled out from reference TRBV7-9 and TRBJ2-7, the complete variable domain reads DTGVSQNPRHKITKRGQNVTFRCDPISEHNRLYWYRQTLGQGPEFLTYFQNEAQLEKSRLLSDRFSAERPKGSFSTLEIQRTEQGDSAMYLCASSLGMAVALSYEQYFGPGTRLTVT.

Ten or more counts support this clonotype. This chain links TRBV11-2 with TRBJ2-1; D ambiguous. Germline V CDR1 and CDR2: SGHAT, FQNNGV. The CDR3 has 15 amino acids. Deletions cut 0 bases from V and 5 bases from J, with 11 bases between. The CDR3 nucleotides are TGTGCCAGCAGCTTAGATTCCGGGCCCAACAATGAGCAGTTCTTC. It translates to CASSLDSGPNNEQFF. The full variable domain, in which reference TRBV11-2 and TRBJ2-1 provide the parts outside the CDR3, is EAGVAQSPRYKIIEKRQSVAFWCNPISGHATLYWYQQILGQGPKLLIQFQNNGVVDDSQLPKDRFSAERLKGVDSTLKIQPAKLEDSAVYLCASSLDSGPNNEQFFGPGTRLTVL.

The chain combines TRBV20-1 with TRBJ1-6; TRBD1 agrees at 7 bases. The V and J ends lost 5 bases and 6 bases, in that order; junction bases with no gene match: 16. CDR1 and CDR2 (germline): DFQATT, SNEGSKA (reference sequence). This CDR3 is 17 amino acids long. The CDR3 sequence is CSAGHGTAGAPNSPLHF. The CDR3 region has the DNA TGCAGTGCTGGACACGGGACAGCCGGAGCGCCTAATTCACCCCTCCACTTT.